A single sample is the source of the 12 T cell receptor beta chains below, sequenced in a study of blood T cell repertoires in COVID-19 (dated by TCRdb to 2020 to 2021). The library was prepared using the immunoSEQ multiplex PCR assay. Sourced from immuneACCESS, this table was stored by TCRdb with only in-frame sequences that have V and J called. A share of the clones is absent; for the studies checked, an unresolved V gene accounts for under half, and the remainder has no known explanation. The sample includes over 100,000 clones, with more than 85% observed a single time. Of the sample, 19% falls within the top ten clones. The specimen sequenced was peripheral blood. These receptor sequences come from a human donor with acute or convalescent COVID-19. The donor label of this sample is uncertain.

CDR3 sequence (DNA): TGTGCCAGCAGCCGAAACAGGGACCTGAACACTGAAGCTTTCTTT. This gives the protein CASSRNRDLNTEAFF. The chain combines TRBV5-5 with TRBJ1-1, with D maybe TRBD1 (6 bases). In germline, CDR1 is SGHKS, CDR2 YYEKEE (reference sequence). CDR3 length: 15 residues. V lost 4 bases and J 0 bases, leaving 13 bases between the germline ends.

V usage is TRBV3-1 (or the pseudogene TRBV3-2) and J usage is TRBJ1-6; D call uncertain. Trimming took 0 bases from V and 10 from J, leaving 13 bases between them. Looked up from germline, CDR1 is LGHDT and CDR2 is YNNKEL (reference sequence). CDR3 length equals 15 residues. The CDR3 region is CASSQESGRRSPLHF. The CDR3 nucleotides are TGTGCCAGCAGCCAAGAGAGCGGGCGAAGGTCACCCCTCCACTTT.

This clone was seen just once. DNA of the CDR3: TGTGCCAGCAGCAGGGAAGAGGGCCGGGGGCAAGAGACCCAGTACTTC. Amino acid sequence: CASSREEGRGQETQYF. The rearrangement uses TRBV5-4 and TRBJ2-5; D may be TRBD2 (6 bases). Germline loops: CDR1 SGHNT, CDR2 YYREEE (reference sequence). Trimming removed 4 bases at V and 2 bases at J, with 18 bases between. CDR3 length equals 16 residues.

This rearrangement joins TRBV3-1 (or the pseudogene TRBV3-2) to TRBJ2-7, with 8 nucleotides matching TRBD2. The CDR3 runs 15 residues. With V trimmed by 5 bases and J by 2 bases, 8 bases remained unmatched. The germline V gene encodes CDR1 LGHDT and CDR2 YNNKEL (reference sequence). The CDR3: CASSSAGAAPYEQYF. CDR3 DNA: TGTGCCAGCAGCTCAGCGGGGGCTGCTCCCTACGAGCAGTACTTC.

This sequence joins TRBV28 and TRBJ2-2; 9 bases fit TRBD1. There are 16 residues in the CDR3. J gave up 5 bases and V 2 bases, and 6 bases lay outside the gene matches. Germline V gene sequence: CDR1 MDHEN, CDR2 SYDVKM. The CDR3 region has the DNA TGTGCCAGCAGTTTAACGGGACAGGGTACGACCGGGGAGCTGTTTTTT. This sequence encodes CASSLTGQGTTGELFF.

The table lists this clone with a count of one. The DNA of the CDR3 is TGTGCCAGCAGCCTGGGCGGGGGTTATCAGCCCCAGCATTTT. Its protein is CASSLGGGYQPQHF. The V call is TRBV7-8, the J call TRBJ1-5; the D gene is possibly TRBD1 (5 bases). The CDR3 is 14 residues long. Germline-derived CDR1 and CDR2 are SGHVS and FQNEAQ. Trimming took 5 bases from V and 5 from J, leaving 13 bases between them. The full variable domain, in which reference TRBV7-8 and TRBJ1-5 provide the parts outside the CDR3, is GAGVSQSPRYKVAKRGQDVALRCDPISGHVSLFWYQQALGQGPEFLTYFQNEAQLDKSGLPSDRFFAERPEGSVSTLKIQRTQQEDSAVYLCASSLGGGYQPQHFGDGTRLSIL.

This clone is a singleton in its sample. The chain has TRBV28 and TRBJ1-2, with 8 positions matching TRBD1. CDR3 length: 15 amino acids. The V gene's germline CDR1 is MDHEN and CDR2 SYDVKM. The J segment lost 6 bases and the V segment lost 7 bases, leaving 13 bases of the junction unmatched. The CDR3 loop reads CASTKGTGGRNGYTF. The DNA of the CDR3 is TGTGCCAGCACGAAAGGAACAGGGGGGCGAAATGGCTACACCTTC.

The CDR3 spells CASSSQNTGELFF. The CDR3 DNA follows: TGTGCCAGCAGTTCACAGAACACCGGGGAGCTGTTTTTT. The rearrangement joins TRBV12-3 or TRBV12-4 to TRBJ2-2, with D unclear. The CDR3 is 13 amino acids. Trimming removed 4 bases from V and 1 base from J, with 4 bases in between.

With regard to this clone: At one boundary the junction diverges from the germline segment, which might be a read error. This chain links TRBV5-1 with TRBJ2-3, with a possible D match to TRBD1 (5 bases). The CDR3 has 12 amino acids. Germline loops: CDR1 SGHRS, CDR2 YFSETQ. In DNA form, the CDR3 reads TGCGCCAGCAGCTTGGCAACAGGTACGCAGTATTTT. Residues: CASSLATGTQYF.

This rearrangement joins TRBV29-1 to TRBJ2-3; 12 bases agree with TRBD2. CDR1 is SQVTM and CDR2 is ANQGSEA in the germline V gene. Losses at the gene ends were 5 bases for V and 3 bases for J; bases not matched to a gene: 6. The CDR3 extends over 15 amino acids. CDR3 nucleotide sequence: TGCAGCGTTTGTTTGACTAGCGGGAGAACAGATACGCAGTATTTT. Translated, it gives CSVCLTSGRTDTQYF.

The gene calls are TRBV7-9 and TRBJ1-4; a weak D match, TRBD1 (5 bases). This CDR3 has 14 amino acids. Germline V CDR1 and CDR2: SEHNR, FQNEAQ (reference sequence). Trimming took 5 bases from V and 8 from J, leaving 15 bases between them. The CDR3 protein is CASSPTGEREKLFF. The CDR3, as DNA: TGTGCCAGCAGCCCCACGGGGGAGCGGGAAAAACTGTTTTTT.

The chain couples TRBV28 to TRBJ1-3; tentatively, D is TRBD1 (6 bases). Germline lookup yields CDR1 MDHEN and CDR2 SYDVKM. V lost 2 bases, J lost 0 bases, and 8 bases lay in between. The CDR3 length is 15 residues. In DNA form, the CDR3 reads TGTGCCAGCAGTTTAGGACAGCTCTCTGGAAACACCATATATTTT. Its translation: CASSLGQLSGNTIYF.